The 30 T cell receptor beta chains given below trace back to one sample, sequenced in a study of T cell clonotyping in hematopoietic cell transplantation. Sequenced by immunoSEQ multiplex PCR; TCRdb stores in-frame clones only, minus some. This table holds fewer than 25,000 clones, 70% to 85% found once. Time point denoted: recipient sample about 28 days before transplant, after cytoreduction. The sample here was peripheral blood mononuclear cells, taken before stem cell transplant. The source of these receptors is a man between 60 and 75 years old with acute myeloid leukemia. Some clones in this sample may be carry-over from other donors' samples.

The chain uses TRBV6-6 and TRBJ1-1; 7 bases are shared with TRBD1. Trimming at V came to 5 bases and at J to 1 base, leaving 1 base not matched to a gene. CDR1 is MNHNY, CDR2 SVGAGI, per germline (reference sequence). This CDR3 comprises 13 residues. CDR3 nucleotide sequence: TGTGCCAGCAGTACAGGGGCGAACACTGAAGCTTTCTTT. Encoded protein: CASSTGANTEAFF.

In nucleotides, the CDR3 is TGTGCCAGCAGCTGGACCATGGGGAACACTGAAGCTTTCTTT. This translates into CASSWTMGNTEAFF. The chain links TRBV28 to TRBJ1-1; D call uncertain. The V end lost 6 bases, the J end lost 1 base, and 12 bases lay between the germline ends. The germline gives CDR1 MDHEN, CDR2 SYDVKM. The CDR3 spans 14 residues.

The chain links TRBV29-1 to TRBJ1-5; D is uncertain. Germline V gene lookup returns CDR1 SQVTM and CDR2 ANQGSEA. With 6 bases removed from V and 9 bases from J, the gap between germline ends came to 12 bases. The CDR3 consists of 11 residues. CDR3 DNA: TGCAGCGTCGGTGGAGAGGGGCCCCAGCATTTT. Its translation: CSVGGEGPQHF.

The J gene is TRBJ2-1, the V gene TRBV7-2; no firm D call. Germline V gene data show CDR1 as SGHTA and CDR2 as FQGNSA. Trimming removed 2 bases at V and 0 bases at J, with 8 bases between. The CDR3 is 15 amino acids. The CDR3 protein is CASSLSRSSYNEQFF. The DNA for the CDR3 is TGTGCCAGCAGCTTATCTAGGAGCTCCTACAATGAGCAGTTCTTC.

CDR3 loop: CASSVGADTQYF. The CDR3 nucleotides read TGTGCCAGCAGCGTAGGGGCAGATACGCAGTATTTT. The chain recombines TRBV9 with TRBJ2-3, with D unclear. In germline, CDR1 is SGDLS, CDR2 YYNGEE. This CDR3 has 12 amino acids. Trimming removed 0 bases from V and 4 bases from J, with 3 bases in between.

The rearrangement links TRBV4-1 to TRBJ1-3, with a possible D match to TRBD1 (6 bases). This CDR3 region has 15 residues. CDR1 is MGHRA, CDR2 YSYEKL, per germline. Trimming removed 0 bases from V and 4 bases from J, with 10 bases in between. CDR3 amino acids: CASSQDRGTGNTIYF. The CDR3 nucleotides are TGCGCCAGCAGCCAAGACAGGGGAACGGGAAACACCATATATTTT.

The chain links TRBV9 to TRBJ1-5; TRBD1 is a possible D gene (6 bases). Trimming took 4 bases from V and 10 from J, leaving 27 bases between them. In germline, CDR1 is SGDLS, CDR2 YYNGEE. This CDR3 contains 17 residues. Here the CDR3 DNA reads TGTGCCAGCAGCCCTGGGGTGGACAGCGGCCTCGATGAACCCCAGCATTTT. This encodes CASSPGVDSGLDEPQHF.

V is TRBV6-6 and J is TRBJ1-2; D unresolved. The CDR3 covers 12 residues. V was trimmed by 6 bases and J by 3 bases, leaving 8 bases between them. Per the germline V gene, CDR1 is MNHNY and CDR2 is SVGAGI (reference sequence). The CDR3 sequence is CASSPYDYGYTF. DNA of the CDR3: TGTGCCAGCAGCCCGTACGACTATGGCTACACCTTC.

CDR3 loop: CASSVRWESYEQYF. Written as DNA, the CDR3 is TGTGCCAGCAGCGTACGGTGGGAATCCTACGAGCAGTACTTC. This rearrangement joins TRBV9 to TRBJ2-7; no firm D call. CDR3 length: 14 residues. V dropped 1 base and J dropped 1 base, with 9 bases sitting between them. Germline values: CDR1 SGDLS, CDR2 YYNGEE.

This sequence joins TRBV7-8 and TRBJ2-7; D uncertain. The CDR3 loop spans 13 amino acids. V lost 0 bases, J lost 7 bases, and 10 bases lay in between. The V gene's germline CDR1 is SGHVS and CDR2 FQNEAQ. CDR3 amino acids: CASSLAELREQYF. CDR3 nucleotide sequence: TGTGCCAGCAGCTTAGCCGAACTAAGGGAGCAGTACTTC.

J is TRBJ1-2 and V is TRBV6-6; D perhaps matches TRBD1 (6 bases). Trimming took off 2 bases at V and 0 bases at J, with 7 bases between the two ends. The CDR3 totals 14 residues. CDR1 MNHNY and CDR2 SVGAGI come from the germline V gene (reference sequence). DNA for the CDR3: TGTGCCAGCAGTTACGGGACAACTAACTATGGCTACACCTTC. Its translation is CASSYGTTNYGYTF.

The chain recombines TRBV25-1 with TRBJ1-1, with D uncertain. V lost 1 base, J lost 1 base, and 7 bases lay in between. This CDR3 is 14 amino acids long. From germline, CDR1 is MGHDK and CDR2 SYGVNS. Here the CDR3 reads CASSEWSENTEAFF. The CDR3 nucleotides read TGTGCCAGCAGTGAATGGAGCGAGAACACTGAAGCTTTCTTT.

This chain joins TRBV30 and TRBJ1-5; 9 bases match TRBD1. Germline V gene data show CDR1 as GTSNPN and CDR2 as SVGIG (reference sequence). J lost 7 bases, V lost 1 base, and 8 bases had no gene match. CDR3 size: 15 residues. CDR3: CAWSAGQGLEQPQHF. As DNA, the CDR3 is TGTGCCTGGAGTGCGGGACAGGGCCTGGAACAGCCCCAGCATTTT.

This clone has just one count. This chain uses TRBV20-1 with TRBJ2-3; D remains ambiguous. Germline lookup yields CDR1 DFQATT and CDR2 SNEGSKA (reference sequence). The CDR3 has 10 amino acids. V was pared by 4 bases and J by 5 bases, with 4 bases between. The CDR3 coding sequence is TGCAGTGCTAATCTAGATACGCAGTATTTT. It codes for CSANLDTQYF.

The gene calls are TRBV5-1 and TRBJ1-2; possibly TRBD1 for D (5 bases). The germline V gene encodes CDR1 SGHRS and CDR2 YFSETQ. Trimming shortened V by 4 bases and J by 7 bases, and 17 bases separated the two germline ends. This CDR3 has 14 amino acids. The CDR3 coding sequence is TGCGCCAGCAGCCCCGGGACCGACTTTGCTGGCTACACCTTC. Protein product: CASSPGTDFAGYTF.

The CDR3 spells CASSDGRAGWETQYF. The CDR3, as DNA: TGCGCCAGCAGCGACGGTAGAGCGGGGTGGGAGACCCAGTACTTC. This chain connects TRBV5-1 to TRBJ2-5, with 7 positions matching TRBD2. V lost 4 bases and J lost 5; bases outside the gene matches: 11. The CDR3 is made up of 15 amino acids. The V gene's germline CDR1 is SGHRS and CDR2 YFSETQ.

V gene TRBV7-2 combines with J gene TRBJ2-2; tentatively, D is TRBD2 (6 bases). Trimming stripped 2 bases from V and 0 bases from J, with 10 bases between. The germline V gene encodes CDR1 SGHTA and CDR2 FQGNSA. This CDR3 region has 16 residues. This CDR3 reads CASSLRLATNTGELFF. The CDR3 DNA reads TGTGCCAGCAGCTTAAGGCTAGCGACGAACACCGGGGAGCTGTTTTTT.

V and J are TRBV6-6 and TRBJ1-1; D is possibly TRBD1 (5 bases). Germline V CDR1 and CDR2: MNHNY, SVGAGI (reference sequence). There are 16 residues in the CDR3. Trimming took 2 bases from V and 0 from J, leaving 13 bases between them. In nucleotides, the CDR3 is TGTGCCAGCAGTTACACCTCCAGGGTTTTGAACACTGAAGCTTTCTTT. It codes for CASSYTSRVLNTEAFF.

As concerns this clone: Relative to the germline gene, one junction end is altered; a read error may explain this. V and J are TRBV12-5 and TRBJ2-2; 9 bases are a match to TRBD2. This CDR3 has 14 residues. Germline V gene sequence: CDR1 LGHNT, CDR2 FRNRAP. The CDR3 sequence: CASGLVRVRGGLFF. In DNA, the CDR3 is TGTGCTAGTGGTTTGGTACGGGTGCGGGGGGGGCTGTTTTTT.

The chain combines TRBV6-6 with TRBJ2-7, with D unresolved. V was pared by 1 base and J by 2 bases, with 9 bases between. CDR1 and CDR2 from the germline V gene are MNHNY and SVGAGI (reference sequence). The CDR3 runs 14 residues. Written as DNA, the CDR3 is TGTGCCAGCAGTTACTTGGGCCTTCCCTACGAGCAGTACTTC. Its translation is CASSYLGLPYEQYF.

Turning to this clone: Other DNA sequences within the sample encode an identical CDR3. This chain joins TRBV9 and TRBJ2-1; D may be TRBD1 or TRBD2 (6 bases each). Germline CDR1 is SGDLS and CDR2 is YYNGEE. The germline V and J ends were trimmed by 0 bases and 3 bases, with 10 bases remaining between them. The CDR3 extends over 15 amino acids. CDR3 sequence reads: CASSVEGGYYNEQFF. DNA for the CDR3: TGTGCCAGCAGCGTAGAGGGGGGCTACTACAATGAGCAGTTCTTC.

This clone was seen more than once but under ten times. The gene calls are TRBV5-4 and TRBJ2-3; 13 nucleotides match TRBD2. The V segment lost 2 bases and the J segment 2 bases; nucleotides outside the gene matches: 5. Germline values: CDR1 SGHNT, CDR2 YYREEE (reference sequence). CDR3 length: 17 residues. As DNA, the CDR3 is TGTGCCAGCAGCTTACTAGCGGGGGGGCGTTTCACAGATACGCAGTATTTT. It translates to CASSLLAGGRFTDTQYF.

The CDR3 here is CASSSGPQETQYF. In DNA, the CDR3 is TGTGCCAGCAGCTCGGGACCGCAAGAGACCCAGTACTTC. V and J are TRBV5-4 and TRBJ2-5; the D gene could be TRBD1 or TRBD2 (5 bases each). Deletions cut 3 bases from V and 2 bases from J, with 8 bases between. Germline V gives CDR1 SGHNT, CDR2 YYREEE (reference sequence). This CDR3 comprises 13 residues.

The V call is TRBV15, the J call TRBJ1-5, with D uncertain. Germline loops: CDR1 LNHNV, CDR2 YYDKDF (reference sequence). V shed 5 bases and J shed 7 bases, with 12 bases lying between them. CDR3 length: 13 residues. CDR3 bases: TGTGCCACCAGCCTGGGAAATTGGCAGCCCCAGCATTTT. Its translation: CATSLGNWQPQHF.

The gene calls are TRBV10-3 and TRBJ1-6; D is possibly TRBD1 (5 bases). Germline CDR1 is ENHRY and CDR2 is SYGVKD. The CDR3 is 13 residues long. Trimming cost V 3 bases and J 7 bases, with 7 bases left between them. CDR3 residues: CAISEAGNSPLHF. The CDR3 nucleotides are TGTGCCATCAGTGAAGCAGGGAATTCACCCCTCCACTTT.

The V gene is TRBV30, the J gene TRBJ2-3; D is unclear. Per the germline V gene, CDR1 is GTSNPN and CDR2 is SVGIG (reference sequence). There are 13 residues in the CDR3. V was pared by 3 bases and J by 1 base, with 8 bases between. Written as DNA, the CDR3 is TGTGCCTGGAGGGACCGGGGCACAGATACGCAGTATTTT. As protein: CAWRDRGTDTQYF. Full variable domain (rest looked up from reference TRBV30 and TRBJ2-3): SQTIHQWPATLVQPVGSPLSLECTVEGTSNPNLYWYRQAAGRGLQLLFYSVGIGQISSEVPQNLSASRPQDRQFILSSKKLLLSDSGFYLCAWRDRGTDTQYFGPGTRLTVL.

The chain couples TRBV7-2 to TRBJ2-5; perhaps TRBD2 as D (5 bases). The J call may be incorrect, as the DNA end agrees better with TRBJ2-7. The CDR3 runs 14 residues. From germline, CDR1 is SGHTA and CDR2 FQGNSA. The CDR3 DNA is TGTGCCAGCAGCTTCGGAGGCTCAACCTACGAGCAGTACTTC. Its translation: CASSFGGSTYEQYF.

The V gene is TRBV11-2, the J gene TRBJ2-5; D not resolved. V was trimmed by 6 bases and J by 7 bases, leaving 18 bases between them. The CDR3 has 14 amino acids. CDR1 and CDR2 (germline): SGHAT, FQNNGV. CDR3: CASSFNIELGTQYF. The CDR3 DNA follows: TGTGCCAGCAGTTTTAATATAGAGTTAGGGACCCAGTACTTC.

In its sample, this clone was seen a few times. This chain links TRBV7-5 with TRBJ2-3; the table's D gene call, TRBD1, was not cross checked with the DNA. TRBV7-5 is recorded as a pseudogene. There are 14 residues in the CDR3. Here the CDR3 reads CVRSQGQGEDTQYF. The CDR3 nucleotides read TGTGTCAGAAGCCAGGGACAGGGGGAAGATACGCAGTATTTT.

The rearrangement uses TRBV5-6 and TRBJ2-7, with TRBD2 matching over 10 bases. This CDR3 spans 14 amino acids. The V segment lost 1 base and the J segment 5 bases; nucleotides outside the gene matches: 3. Germline assignment: CDR1 SGHDT and CDR2 YYEEEE. The CDR3 protein is CASSLTSGIHEQYF. The CDR3 region has the DNA TGTGCCAGCAGCTTGACTAGCGGGATCCACGAGCAGTACTTC.